This T cell receptor (beta chain) was identified during a study of T cell responses to AZD1222 COVID-19 vaccine. Trimming took 4 bases from V and 4 from J; bases not matched to a gene: 17. Germline CDR1 and CDR2: SGHRS and YFSETQ. CDR3 length: 17 residues. This table comes from immunoSEQ multiplex PCR, and its TCRdb copy is limited to in-frame clones, with some not included. The profile shows around 170,000 clones, about 90% of them singletons. The sequence came from an adult who received the AZD1222 COVID-19 vaccine. The V gene is TRBV5-1, the J gene TRBJ2-7; 7 bases fit TRBD1. Sequencing used peripheral blood, obtained 28 days after the second AZD1222 dose. The CDR3 protein is CASSRPGTAPERYEQYF. CDR3 DNA sequence: TGCGCCAGCAGCCGCCCCGGGACAGCTCCTGAAAGGTACGAGCAGTACTTC.